The 11 T cell receptor beta chains given below trace back to one sample, sequenced in a study of identical twins. From the 5' RACE reads, TCRdb called clonotypes with MiXCR, one entry per CDR3 protein. The sample contains hundreds of thousands of distinct CDR3 sequences, under 8.5% of which appear only once. The same data also went into a second study, on yellow fever vaccine responses in identical twins.

The specimen sequenced was PBMCs. The receptors shown here come from a woman under 30 in good health.

In this sample, this clonotype turned up many times. The chain combines TRBV24-1 with TRBJ2-5, with D possibly TRBD1 on 6 matching bases. Looked up from germline, CDR1 is KGHDR and CDR2 is SFDVKD. Between the trimmed V and J ends, which lost 4 bases and 2 bases, there was a span of 16 bases. The CDR3 length is 16 residues. The CDR3 region is CATSENIGTYQETQYF. The CDR3 coding sequence is TGTGCCACCAGTGAGAACATTGGGACATATCAAGAGACCCAGTACTTC.

In its sample, this clonotype was seen a few times. The chain joins TRBV10-3 to TRBJ2-1; TRBD2 matches at 14 bases. The V gene's germline CDR1 is ENHRY and CDR2 SYGVKD. J lost 7 bases, V lost 10 bases, and 9 bases had no gene match. There are 15 residues in the CDR3. For the CDR3, the DNA is TGTGCCACCCATGGGGGACTAGCGGGAGCTAATGAGCAGTTCTTC. As protein: CATHGGLAGANEQFF.

The table lists this clonotype with many counts. The rearrangement uses TRBV6-1 and TRBJ2-7, with 7 positions matching TRBD1. Germline V gene lookup returns CDR1 MNHNS and CDR2 SASEGT. The CDR3 spans 13 residues. Trimming at V came to 5 bases and at J to 7 bases, leaving 8 bases not matched to a gene. CDR3 sequence (DNA): TGTGCCAGCAGTCAGGGACAGACCAGAGAGCAGTACGTC. Residues: CASSQGQTREQYV.

The chain combines TRBV28 with TRBJ1-4, with D possibly TRBD1 on 5 matching bases. CDR1 is MDHEN, CDR2 SYDVKM, per germline. The V gene lost 7 bases and the J gene lost 4 bases, with 7 bases spanning the gap. The CDR3 is made up of 12 amino acids. The CDR3 nucleotides are TGTGCCAGCAAGCAGGGTAATGAAAAACTGTTTTTT. Translating it yields CASKQGNEKLFF.

This clonotype came up a few times. The chain employs TRBV3-1 and TRBJ2-6; weak D call: TRBD1 (6 bases). Between the trimmed V and J ends, which lost 2 bases and 0 bases, there was a span of 11 bases. The CDR3 length is 17 residues. CDR1 LGHDT and CDR2 YNNKEL come from the germline V gene (reference sequence). The CDR3 sequence is CASSQPQQGSGANVLTF. For the CDR3, the DNA is TGTGCCAGCAGCCAACCACAACAGGGCTCTGGGGCCAACGTCCTGACTTTC.

This clonotype was recorded at least ten times. The chain couples TRBV5-1 to TRBJ1-2; a possible D gene is TRBD1 (6 bases). The ends were cut back, 4 bases at V and 1 base at J, with 11 bases in the middle. Germline CDR1 SGHRS, CDR2 YFSETQ. The CDR3 has 14 amino acids. As DNA, the CDR3 is TGCGCCAGCAGCCCGGTGGACAGTAACTATGGCTACACCTTC. Translation gives CASSPVDSNYGYTF.

V is TRBV6-1 and J is TRBJ2-7; D is unclear. Germline lookup yields CDR1 MNHNS and CDR2 SASEGT. Trimming took 3 bases from V and 1 from J, leaving 10 bases between them. The CDR3 runs to 14 residues. The CDR3 loop is CASSDRWGSYEQYF. CDR3 nucleotide sequence: TGTGCCAGCAGTGACCGTTGGGGATCCTACGAGCAGTACTTC.

This clonotype came up a few times. The rearrangement uses TRBV4-1 and TRBJ2-3; 7 bases map to TRBD2. Germline V gene data show CDR1 as MGHRA and CDR2 as YSYEKL. J was trimmed by 7 bases and V by 1 base; bases with no gene match: 14. The CDR3 totals 17 residues. This CDR3 is CASSQVFARGSTNTQYF. CDR3 DNA: TGCGCCAGCAGCCAAGTATTTGCGCGGGGGAGTACAAATACGCAGTATTTT.

The chain links TRBV3-1 to TRBJ2-5; a weak D match, TRBD1 (6 bases). The germline V and J ends were trimmed by 7 bases and 3 bases, with 9 bases remaining between them. This CDR3 has 12 residues. Germline CDR1 LGHDT, CDR2 YNNKEL (reference sequence). The CDR3 sequence: CASINREETQYF. The CDR3 DNA sequence: TGTGCCAGCATCAACAGGGAAGAGACCCAGTACTTC.

The table lists this clonotype with many counts. This rearrangement joins TRBV2 to TRBJ2-2; D not certain. The CDR3 is made up of 13 amino acids. Germline CDR1 SNHLY, CDR2 FYNNEI. Between the trimmed V and J ends, which lost 6 bases and 7 bases, there was a span of 12 bases. The CDR3 nucleotides read TGTGCCAGCAGCTCTAGGGTTGGCGGGGAGCTGTTTTTT. This sequence encodes CASSSRVGGELFF.

The sample holds a few counts of this clonotype. The chain carries TRBV15 and TRBJ2-7; no firm D call. Germline CDR1 reads LNHNV; CDR2 reads YYDKDF (reference sequence). Trimming pared 1 base from V and 3 bases from J, leaving 4 bases between. The CDR3 spans 12 residues. The CDR3 nucleotides are TGTGCCACCAGCAGAGGGGACTACGAGCAGTACTTC. Translating it yields CATSRGDYEQYF.